Included here is one TCR beta chain sequence, with context. This sample is drawn from a study of blood T cell repertoires in COVID-19. The repertoire was sequenced with immunoSEQ multiplex PCR; TCRdb's copy has only in-frame clones and lacks some. This sample yields roughly 200,000 clones, of which around 83% are seen a single time; roughly 10% belongs to the top ten. Germline V CDR1 and CDR2: SGHTS, YDEGEE. The CDR3 runs to 14 residues. The trim removed 4 bases at V and 8 bases at J, leaving 8 bases unmatched. The sequenced sample consisted of peripheral blood. The TCR sequence derives from a woman between 45 and 60 years old with COVID-19, enrolled during active disease. This chain uses TRBV5-8 with TRBJ2-1; 8 bases are a match to TRBD1. The CDR3 bases are TGTGCCAGCAGCATAGGACAGGGAATGGATGAGCAGTTCTTC. Residues: CASSIGQGMDEQFF.